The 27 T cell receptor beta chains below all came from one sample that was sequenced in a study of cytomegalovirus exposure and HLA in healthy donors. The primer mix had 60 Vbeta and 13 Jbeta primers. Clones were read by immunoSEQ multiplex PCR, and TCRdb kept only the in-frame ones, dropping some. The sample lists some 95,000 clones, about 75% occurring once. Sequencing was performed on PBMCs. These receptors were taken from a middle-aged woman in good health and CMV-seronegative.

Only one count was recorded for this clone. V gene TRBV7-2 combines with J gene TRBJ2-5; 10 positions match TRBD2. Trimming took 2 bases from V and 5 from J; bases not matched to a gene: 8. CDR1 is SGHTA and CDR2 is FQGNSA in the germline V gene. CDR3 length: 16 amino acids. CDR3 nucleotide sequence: TGTGCCAGCAGCTTACGAAGCGGGGGGGCTGGGGAGACCCAGTACTTC. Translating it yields CASSLRSGGAGETQYF.

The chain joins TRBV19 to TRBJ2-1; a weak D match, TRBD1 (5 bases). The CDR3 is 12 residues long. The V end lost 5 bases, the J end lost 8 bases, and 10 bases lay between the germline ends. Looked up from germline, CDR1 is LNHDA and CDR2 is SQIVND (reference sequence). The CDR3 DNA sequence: TGTGCCAGTAGTGCGGCAGGGTATGAGCAGTTCTTC. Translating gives CASSAAGYEQFF.

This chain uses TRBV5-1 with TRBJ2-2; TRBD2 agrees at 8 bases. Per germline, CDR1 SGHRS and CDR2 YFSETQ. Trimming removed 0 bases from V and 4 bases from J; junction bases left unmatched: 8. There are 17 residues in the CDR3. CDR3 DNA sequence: TGCGCCAGCAGCTTGGTAGCGGGGATAACTGGCACCGGGGAGCTGTTTTTT. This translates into CASSLVAGITGTGELFF.

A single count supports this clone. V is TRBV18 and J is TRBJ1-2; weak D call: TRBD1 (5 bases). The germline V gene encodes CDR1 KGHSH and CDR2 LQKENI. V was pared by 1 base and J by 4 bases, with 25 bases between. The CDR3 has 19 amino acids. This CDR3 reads CASSPRGDSLISDPYGYTF. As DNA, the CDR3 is TGTGCCAGCTCACCACGCGGTGACAGCCTCATTTCAGACCCCTATGGCTACACCTTC. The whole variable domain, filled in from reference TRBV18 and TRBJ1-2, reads NAGVMQNPRHLVRRRGQEARLRCSPMKGHSHVYWYRQLPEEGLKFMVYLQKENIIDESGMPKERFSAEFPKEGPSILRIQQVVRGDSAAYFCASSPRGDSLISDPYGYTFGSGTRLTVV.

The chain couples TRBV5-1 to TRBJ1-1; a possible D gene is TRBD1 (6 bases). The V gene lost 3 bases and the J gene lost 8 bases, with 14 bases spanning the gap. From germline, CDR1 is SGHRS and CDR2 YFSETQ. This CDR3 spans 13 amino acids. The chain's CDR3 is CASSWDPDREAFF. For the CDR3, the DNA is TGCGCCAGCAGCTGGGACCCCGACAGGGAAGCTTTCTTT.

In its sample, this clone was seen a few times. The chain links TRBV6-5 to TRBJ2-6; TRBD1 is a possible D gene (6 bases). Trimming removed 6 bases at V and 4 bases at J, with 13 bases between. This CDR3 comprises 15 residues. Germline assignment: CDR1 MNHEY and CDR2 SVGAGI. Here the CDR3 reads CASRTQGRGANVLTF. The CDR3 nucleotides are TGTGCCAGCAGGACACAGGGCCGCGGGGCCAACGTCCTGACTTTC.

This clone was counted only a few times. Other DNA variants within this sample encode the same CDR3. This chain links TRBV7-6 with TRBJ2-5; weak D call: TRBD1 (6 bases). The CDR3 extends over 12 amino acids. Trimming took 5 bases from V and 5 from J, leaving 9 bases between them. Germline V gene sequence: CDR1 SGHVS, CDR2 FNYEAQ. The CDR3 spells CASSHREETQYF. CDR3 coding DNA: TGTGCCAGCAGCCACAGGGAGGAGACCCAGTACTTC.

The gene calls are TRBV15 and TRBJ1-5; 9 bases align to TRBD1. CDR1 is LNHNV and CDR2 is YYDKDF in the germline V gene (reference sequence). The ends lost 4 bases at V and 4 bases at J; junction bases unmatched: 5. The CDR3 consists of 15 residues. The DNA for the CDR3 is TGTGCCACCAGCAATCCCGGACAGGGGAATCAGCCCCAGCATTTT. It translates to CATSNPGQGNQPQHF.

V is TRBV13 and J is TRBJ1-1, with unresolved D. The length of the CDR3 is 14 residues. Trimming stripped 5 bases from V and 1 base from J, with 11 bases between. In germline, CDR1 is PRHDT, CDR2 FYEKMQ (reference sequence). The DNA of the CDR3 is TGTGCCAGCAGCAAGGTAGGGAGGAACACTGAAGCTTTCTTT. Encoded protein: CASSKVGRNTEAFF.

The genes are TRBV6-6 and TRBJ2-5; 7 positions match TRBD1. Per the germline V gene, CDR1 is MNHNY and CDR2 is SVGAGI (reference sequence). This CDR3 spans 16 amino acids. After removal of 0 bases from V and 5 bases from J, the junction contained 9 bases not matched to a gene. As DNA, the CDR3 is TGTGCCAGCAGTTACTCGGACAGGCTCCGAGTGGAGACCCAGTACTTC. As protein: CASSYSDRLRVETQYF.

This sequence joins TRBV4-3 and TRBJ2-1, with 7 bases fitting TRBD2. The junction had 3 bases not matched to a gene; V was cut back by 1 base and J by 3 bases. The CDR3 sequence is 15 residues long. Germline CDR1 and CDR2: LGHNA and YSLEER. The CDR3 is CASSQAAGFYNEQFF. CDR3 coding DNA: TGCGCCAGCAGCCAAGCAGCGGGGTTCTACAATGAGCAGTTCTTC.

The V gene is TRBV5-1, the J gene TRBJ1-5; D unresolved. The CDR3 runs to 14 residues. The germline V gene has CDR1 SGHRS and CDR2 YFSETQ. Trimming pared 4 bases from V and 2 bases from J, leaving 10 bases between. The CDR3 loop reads CASSLDNRNQPQHF. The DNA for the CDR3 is TGCGCCAGCAGCCTTGACAACCGCAATCAGCCCCAGCATTTT.

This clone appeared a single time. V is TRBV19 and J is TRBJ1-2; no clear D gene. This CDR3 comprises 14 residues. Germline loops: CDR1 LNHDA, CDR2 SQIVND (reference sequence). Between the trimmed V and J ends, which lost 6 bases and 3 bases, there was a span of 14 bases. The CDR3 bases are TGTGCCAGTAGGCCCGCAGGTCCGGACTATGGCTACACCTTC. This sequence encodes CASRPAGPDYGYTF.

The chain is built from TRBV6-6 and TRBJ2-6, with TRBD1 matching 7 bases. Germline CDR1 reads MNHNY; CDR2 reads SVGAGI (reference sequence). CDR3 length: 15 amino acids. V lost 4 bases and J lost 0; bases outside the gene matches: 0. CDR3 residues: CASSSGGSGANVLTF. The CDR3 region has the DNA TGTGCCAGCAGTTCAGGGGGCTCTGGGGCCAACGTCCTGACTTTC.

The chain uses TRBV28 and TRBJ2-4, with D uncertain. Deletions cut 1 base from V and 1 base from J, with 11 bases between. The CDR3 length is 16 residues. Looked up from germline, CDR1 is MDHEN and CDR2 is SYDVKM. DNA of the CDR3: TGTGCCAGCAGTTTATTTAGGAGTGGGGCCAAAAACATTCAGTACTTC. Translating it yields CASSLFRSGAKNIQYF. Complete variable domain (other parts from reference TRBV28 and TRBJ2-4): DVKVTQSSRYLVKRTGEKVFLECVQDMDHENMFWYRQDPGLGLRLIYFSYDVKMKEKGDIPEGYSVSREKKERFSLILESASTNQTSMYLCASSLFRSGAKNIQYFGAGTRLSVL.

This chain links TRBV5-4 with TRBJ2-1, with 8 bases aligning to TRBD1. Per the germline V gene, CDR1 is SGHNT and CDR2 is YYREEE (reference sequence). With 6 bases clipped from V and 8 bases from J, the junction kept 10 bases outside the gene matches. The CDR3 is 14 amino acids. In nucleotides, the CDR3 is TGTGCCAGCAACTCAGGGGGCGCGGAGGATGAGCAGTTCTTC. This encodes CASNSGGAEDEQFF.

CDR3 amino acids: CASSSDLTGGWGYTF. The CDR3, as DNA: TGCGCCAGCAGTTCGGATTTGACAGGGGGTTGGGGCTACACCTTC. This chain uses TRBV5-1 with TRBJ1-2; TRBD1 matches 9 bases. There are 15 residues in the CDR3. Germline lookup yields CDR1 SGHRS and CDR2 YFSETQ. J was trimmed by 8 bases and V by 5 bases; bases with no gene match: 13.

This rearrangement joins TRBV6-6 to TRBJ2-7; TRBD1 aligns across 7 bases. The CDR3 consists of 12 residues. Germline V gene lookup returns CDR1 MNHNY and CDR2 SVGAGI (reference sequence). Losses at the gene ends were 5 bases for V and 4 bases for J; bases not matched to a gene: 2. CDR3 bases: TGTGCCAGCAGTAGGGGACAGTACGAGCAGTACTTC. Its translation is CASSRGQYEQYF.

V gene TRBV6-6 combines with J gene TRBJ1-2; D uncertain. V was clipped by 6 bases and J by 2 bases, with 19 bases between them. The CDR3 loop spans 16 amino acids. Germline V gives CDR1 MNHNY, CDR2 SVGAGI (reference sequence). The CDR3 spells CASSHIRGSANYGYTF. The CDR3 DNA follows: TGTGCCAGCAGCCACATCCGAGGCAGCGCAAACTATGGCTACACCTTC.

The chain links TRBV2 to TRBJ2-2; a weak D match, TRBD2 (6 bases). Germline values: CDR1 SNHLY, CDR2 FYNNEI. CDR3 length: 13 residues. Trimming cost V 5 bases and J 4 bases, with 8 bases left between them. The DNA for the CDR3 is TGTGCCAGCAGTCGGGGAGGCACCGGGGAGCTGTTTTTT. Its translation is CASSRGGTGELFF.

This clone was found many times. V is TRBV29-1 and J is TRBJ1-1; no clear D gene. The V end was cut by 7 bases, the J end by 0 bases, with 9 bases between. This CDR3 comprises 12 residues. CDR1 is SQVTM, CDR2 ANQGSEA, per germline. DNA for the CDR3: TGCAGCGCTAACCTCATGAACACTGAAGCTTTCTTT. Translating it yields CSANLMNTEAFF.

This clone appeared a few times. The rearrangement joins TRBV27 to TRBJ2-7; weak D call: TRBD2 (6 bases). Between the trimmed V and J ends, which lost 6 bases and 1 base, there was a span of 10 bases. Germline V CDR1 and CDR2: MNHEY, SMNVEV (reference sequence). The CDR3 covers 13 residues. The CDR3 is CASSKGTSYEQYF. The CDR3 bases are TGTGCCAGCAGCAAAGGGACTTCCTACGAGCAGTACTTC.

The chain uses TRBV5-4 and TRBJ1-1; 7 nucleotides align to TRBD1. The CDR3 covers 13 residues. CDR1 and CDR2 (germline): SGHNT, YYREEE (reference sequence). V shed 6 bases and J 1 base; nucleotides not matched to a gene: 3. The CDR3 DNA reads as TGTGCCAGCACCAACAGGGGGAACACTGAAGCTTTCTTT. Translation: CASTNRGNTEAFF.

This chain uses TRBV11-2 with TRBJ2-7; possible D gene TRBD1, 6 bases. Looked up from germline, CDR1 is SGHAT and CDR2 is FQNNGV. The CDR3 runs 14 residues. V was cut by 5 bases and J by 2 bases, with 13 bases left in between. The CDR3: CASSPNEGAYEQYF. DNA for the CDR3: TGTGCCAGCAGCCCAAATGAGGGGGCCTACGAGCAGTACTTC.

The CDR3 sequence is CASSHRWTGVAKNIQYF. The CDR3 coding sequence is TGTGCCAGCAGCCACCGGTGGACAGGGGTAGCCAAAAACATTCAGTACTTC. The V call is TRBV7-8, the J call TRBJ2-4; 9 bases are shared with TRBD1. In germline, CDR1 is SGHVS, CDR2 FQNEAQ. V was clipped by 5 bases and J by 0 bases; unmatched bases: 8. The CDR3 has 17 amino acids.

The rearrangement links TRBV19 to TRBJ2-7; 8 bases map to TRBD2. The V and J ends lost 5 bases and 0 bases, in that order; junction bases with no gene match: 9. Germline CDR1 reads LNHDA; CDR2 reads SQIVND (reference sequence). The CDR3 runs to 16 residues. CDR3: CASSPWGSGDSYEQYF. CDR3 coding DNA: TGTGCCAGTAGTCCCTGGGGTAGCGGGGACTCCTACGAGCAGTACTTC.

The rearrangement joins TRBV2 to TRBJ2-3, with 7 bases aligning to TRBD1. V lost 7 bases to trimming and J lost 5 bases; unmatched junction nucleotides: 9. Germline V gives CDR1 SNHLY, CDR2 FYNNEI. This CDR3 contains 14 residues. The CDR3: CASNLQGPKDTQYF. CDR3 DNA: TGTGCCAGCAATCTACAGGGGCCCAAAGATACGCAGTATTTT. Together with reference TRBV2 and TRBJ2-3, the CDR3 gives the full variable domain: EPEVTQTPSHQVTQMGQEVILRCVPISNHLYFYWYRQILGQKVEFLVSFYNNEISEKSEIFDDQFSVERPDGSNFTLKIRSTKLEDSAMYFCASNLQGPKDTQYFGPGTRLTVL.